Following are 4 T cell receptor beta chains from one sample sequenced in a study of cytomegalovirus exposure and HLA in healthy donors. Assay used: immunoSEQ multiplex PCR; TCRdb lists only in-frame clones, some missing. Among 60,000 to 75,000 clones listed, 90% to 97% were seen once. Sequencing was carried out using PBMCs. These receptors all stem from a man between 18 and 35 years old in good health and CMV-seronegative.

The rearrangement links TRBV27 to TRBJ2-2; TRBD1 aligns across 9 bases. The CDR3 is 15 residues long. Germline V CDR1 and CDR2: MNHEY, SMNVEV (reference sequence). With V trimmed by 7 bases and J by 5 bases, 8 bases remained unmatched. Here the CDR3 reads CASTLDRGGTGELFF. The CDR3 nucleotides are TGTGCCAGCACTCTGGACAGGGGAGGTACCGGGGAGCTGTTTTTT.

In DNA form, the CDR3 reads TGTGCCAGCAGCGTGGGACTAGGGGGAAACTACGAGCAGTACTTC. This translates into CASSVGLGGNYEQYF. V and J are TRBV9 and TRBJ2-5, with 8 bases matching TRBD2. The J call is in doubt because the DNA end fits TRBJ2-7 better. Germline V gene sequence: CDR1 SGDLS, CDR2 YYNGEE. The CDR3 runs 15 residues.

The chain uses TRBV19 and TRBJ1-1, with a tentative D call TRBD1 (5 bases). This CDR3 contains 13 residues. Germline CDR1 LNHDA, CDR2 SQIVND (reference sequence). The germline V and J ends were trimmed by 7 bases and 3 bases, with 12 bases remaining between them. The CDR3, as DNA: TGTGCCAGTACTGACAGCGTTCACACTGAAGCTTTCTTT. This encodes CASTDSVHTEAFF.

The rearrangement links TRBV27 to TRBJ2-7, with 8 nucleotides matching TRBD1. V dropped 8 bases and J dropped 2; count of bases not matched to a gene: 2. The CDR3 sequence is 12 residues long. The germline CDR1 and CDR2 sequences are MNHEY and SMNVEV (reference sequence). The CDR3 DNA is TGTGCCAGCCGACAGGGGCCCTACGAGCAGTACTTC. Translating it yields CASRQGPYEQYF.